These T cell receptor beta chains were read from a single sample in a study of blood T cell repertoires in COVID-19. The method was immunoSEQ multiplex PCR; TCRdb's version includes in-frame clones alone and lacks a portion of them. The sample has approximately 240,000 clones; roughly 80% are singletons. What was sequenced was PBMCs or T cells enriched from blood (not recorded which). These receptors originate from a woman aged 40-49 years with acute COVID-19. Each CDR3 is given with its conserved first and last residue. Each record gives: V gene, clone size, D gene, J gene, CDR3 DNA, CDR3 protein. A D gene is named only where the DNA matches it firmly. Expanded clones are given a class, and other clones once, few, many or no size at all.

TRBV2	-	TRBD1	TRBJ2-7	TGTGCCAGCAAAGATCAGACAGGGGGCGCGAGGGAGCAGTACTTC	CASKDQTGGAREQYF
TRBV2	-	-	TRBJ1-1	TGTGCCAGCAGCCTTGAGGCTCCCATGAACACTGAAGCTTTCTTT	CASSLEAPMNTEAFF
TRBV3-1/TRBV3-2	-	TRBD2	TRBJ2-1	TGTGCCAGCAGCCAGGGGGGTCTAGCGGGGCCAAATGAGCAGTTCTTC	CASSQGGLAGPNEQFF
TRBV9	-	TRBD2	TRBJ2-1	TGTGCCAGCAGCGCCCCCCCCAGCGGGAACCCCTACAATGAGCAGTTCTTC	CASSAPPSGNPYNEQFF
TRBV19	-	-	TRBJ2-3	TGTGCCAGTAGTACAGTTAGCACAGATACGCAGTATTTT	CASSTVSTDTQYF
TRBV2	-	TRBD2	TRBJ2-3	TGTGCCAGCAGGCGGGGGGGGCAAGATACGCAGTATTTT	CASRRGGQDTQYF
TRBV2	few	-	TRBJ2-5	TGTGCCAGCAGTTCTGACAGGCACGGAGAGACCCAGTACTTC	CASSSDRHGETQYF
TRBV10-2	few	TRBD2	TRBJ2-1	TGCGCCAGCAGTGAGACTAGCGGGATTACCTACAATGAGCAGTTCTTC	CASSETSGITYNEQFF
TRBV28	-	TRBD1	TRBJ1-2	TGTGCCAGCAGTCCTGGGACAGGACTTGGCTACACCTTC	CASSPGTGLGYTF
TRBV30	once	-	TRBJ1-1	TGTGCCTGGAGTGCCCCACAGGGGAACACTGAAGCTTTCTTT	CAWSAPQGNTEAFF
TRBV15	-	-	TRBJ1-3	TGTGCCACCAGCAGGACTCTCTCTGGAAACACCATATATTTT	CATSRTLSGNTIYF
TRBV6-1	-	-	TRBJ1-5	TGTGCCAGCAGAGAAGGACGGGATCAGCCCCAGCATTTT	CASREGRDQPQHF
TRBV6-6	-	TRBD1	TRBJ1-4	TGTGCCAGCAGTCGGCCGAGACAGGGGGAAGGATTAACTAATGAAAAACTGTTTTTT	CASSRPRQGEGLTNEKLFF
TRBV7-9	-	-	TRBJ2-7	TGTGCCAGCAGCTTAGCGAGGCAGAACTACGAGCAGTACTTC	CASSLARQNYEQYF
TRBV5-8	-	-	TRBJ1-2	TGTGCCAGCAGCCGGTCCGGCGGGGATGGCTACACCTTC	CASSRSGGDGYTF
TRBV28	-	-	TRBJ2-7	TGTGCCAGCAGCCGACTGCAGGGGAAGCAGTACTTC	CASSRLQGKQYF
TRBV30	-	-	TRBJ1-4	TGTGCCTGGGACCGAACCATTCAGGGGAGAGGTGAAAAACTGTTTTTT	CAWDRTIQGRGEKLFF
TRBV7-9	-	TRBD1	TRBJ2-2	TGTGCCAGCAGCAAGACAGGGGTCGGGGAGCTGTTTTTT	CASSKTGVGELFF
TRBV2	-	-	TRBJ2-1	TGTGCCAGCAGCCCCGACAGTCTCAATGAGCAGTTCTTC	CASSPDSLNEQFF
TRBV24-1	few	-	TRBJ2-2	TGTGCCACCAGTGATAACAGGGCAGGAGGTGTCGGGGAGCTGTTTTTT	CATSDNRAGGVGELFF
TRBV9	-	TRBD1	TRBJ2-7	TGTGCCAGCAGCCCCGGGACAGGGGGCCTCGAGCAGTACTTC	CASSPGTGGLEQYF
TRBV6-5	-	-	TRBJ2-6	TGTGCCAGCAGTTCCGGGACAACTTCTGGGGCCAACGTCCTGACTTTC	CASSSGTTSGANVLTF
TRBV28	-	-	TRBJ2-3	TGTGCCAGCAAACAGGACAGCTTAGACACAGATACGCAGTATTTT	CASKQDSLDTDTQYF
TRBV5-1	-	TRBD2	TRBJ2-2	TGCGCCAGCAGCTCCGAGATAGCCGGGACTAGAGTCGGGGAGCTGTTTTTT	CASSSEIAGTRVGELFF
TRBV19	-	TRBD2	TRBJ2-3	TGTGCCAGTAGTAGCGGGGGGGCCTTTCAGTATTTT	CASSSGGAFQYF
TRBV25-1	-	-	TRBJ1-1	TGTGCCAGCAGTCCGTACCCGACAGGGAACACTGAAGCTTTCTTT	CASSPYPTGNTEAFF
TRBV2	-	TRBD1	TRBJ2-7	TGTGCCAGCAGGCCCCGGGACAGGGCCTACGAGCAGTACTTC	CASRPRDRAYEQYF
TRBV16	-	-	TRBJ1-1	TGTGCCAGCAGCCAAGGGACATCTGAAGCTTTCTTT	CASSQGTSEAFF
TRBV29-1	-	TRBD2	TRBJ2-1	TGCAGCGGAAAGACTAGCGGCAATGAGCAGTTCTTC	CSGKTSGNEQFF
TRBV5-6	-	-	TRBJ2-2	TGTGCCAGCAGCACACAAGGGACTACCGGGGAGCTGTTTTTT	CASSTQGTTGELFF
TRBV7-6	-	-	TRBJ1-3	TGTGCCAGCAGCCCCGGGGTAGGCCTATCTGGAAACACCATATATTTT	CASSPGVGLSGNTIYF
TRBV28	-	-	TRBJ1-4	TGTGCCAGCAGCCCGATATGGGCGAATGAAAAACTGTTTTTT	CASSPIWANEKLFF
TRBV7-9	-	-	TRBJ1-1	TGTGCCAGCAGCTTAGGATATGGGGAGCTCGACACTGAAGCTTTCTTT	CASSLGYGELDTEAFF
TRBV9	-	TRBD1	TRBJ2-7	TGTGCCAGCAGCGTGGAGACAGGGGGCAACGACGAGCAGTACTTC	CASSVETGGNDEQYF
TRBV9	-	-	TRBJ2-2	TGTGCCAGCAGCGTCGCAGGGGTGGTCGGGGAGCTGTTTTTT	CASSVAGVVGELFF
TRBV12-3/TRBV12-4	-	-	TRBJ1-5	TGTGCCAGCAGGGGGGCTGATCAGCCCCAGCATTTT	CASRGADQPQHF
TRBV7-8	once	-	TRBJ2-7	TGTGCCAGCAGCTTAGTTGGGGGGAGAGCCTCCTACGAGCAGTACTTC	CASSLVGGRASYEQYF
TRBV5-1	-	-	TRBJ1-2	TGCGCCAGCAGCTTACAGGGAGAGACTAACTATGGCTACACCTTC	CASSLQGETNYGYTF
TRBV6-5	-	TRBD1	TRBJ1-4	TGTGCCAGCAGTTACCAGGGGGGCATATATGAAAAACTGTTTTTT	CASSYQGGIYEKLFF
TRBV7-3	-	-	TRBJ2-5	TGTGCCAGCAGCTTAAACGGGGGTGAGGAGACCCAGTACTTC	CASSLNGGEETQYF
TRBV7-9	-	-	TRBJ1-4	TGTGCCAGCAGCCCGAGTGTCGGGGAACTGTTTTTT	CASSPSVGELFF
TRBV4-3	-	-	TRBJ1-1	TGCGCCAGCAGCCTAGACTCGGACACTGAAGCTTTCTTT	CASSLDSDTEAFF
TRBV18	-	-	TRBJ2-1	TGTGCCAGCTCACCACGCCTAGACAATGAGCAGTTCTTC	CASSPRLDNEQFF
TRBV10-2	once	-	TRBJ1-2	TGCGCCAGCAGTGAGGGACTGGGCTTCGCTAACTATGGCTACACCTTC	CASSEGLGFANYGYTF
TRBV7-9	-	-	TRBJ1-5	TGTGCCAGCAGCTTGCAGGAGGGCCCCCAGCATTTT	CASSLQEGPQHF
TRBV7-9	-	TRBD2	TRBJ2-3	TGTGCCAGCAGCACACCGGGACTAGCGGGTTCTAGCACAGATACGCAGTATTTT	CASSTPGLAGSSTDTQYF
TRBV10-2	-	-	TRBJ1-1	TGCGCCAGCAGAATGTTGGACAGTCAGAACACTGAAGCTTTCTTT	CASRMLDSQNTEAFF
TRBV5-5	once	-	TRBJ2-2	TGTGCCAGCAGCTTCGACCCGGGTCCCACCGGGGAGCTGTTTTTT	CASSFDPGPTGELFF
TRBV15	-	-	TRBJ1-2	TGTGCCACCAGCCCCGCGGGAGTCACCTATGGCTACACCTTC	CATSPAGVTYGYTF
TRBV7-9	-	TRBD2	TRBJ2-2	TGTGCCAGCAGCTTAGGGGCGGGAGAAACCACCGGGGAGCTGTTTTTT	CASSLGAGETTGELFF
TRBV18	-	-	TRBJ1-1	TGTGCCAGCTCACCACGTATCGGGATGGGGAACACTGAAGCTTTCTTT	CASSPRIGMGNTEAFF
TRBV5-1	once	-	TRBJ2-3	TGCGCCAGCCACAGGGAGACTAACACAGATACGCAGTATTTT	CASHRETNTDTQYF
TRBV18	-	-	TRBJ2-7	TGTGCCAGCTCACCGGCAGGGGTGGACGAGCAGTACTTC	CASSPAGVDEQYF
TRBV7-9	-	TRBD2	TRBJ2-3	TGTGCCAGCAGCTCGCCTAAGAGCGGGGGGGCAACAGATACGCAGTATTTT	CASSSPKSGGATDTQYF
TRBV12-3/TRBV12-4	-	-	TRBJ2-2	TGTGCCAGCAGGCGGGAGAACACCGGGGAGCTGTTTTTT	CASRRENTGELFF